Listed below are T cell receptor beta chains from one sample, sequenced in a study of shared clonotypes between healthy human individuals. Using immunoSEQ multiplex PCR, the repertoire was profiled, and TCRdb retains in-frame clones only, with some absent. The sample has about 510,000 clones, more than 65% seen once. Sequencing was performed on PBMCs. The origin of the receptors is a woman aged 40 to 50 in good health. Some clones in this sample may be carry-over from other donors' samples. CDR3s include the opening cysteine and the closing phenylalanine or tryptophan. A D gene is named only where the DNA matches it firmly. For some rows the clone size is stated as once, few or many, or as a class when expanded; others skip it.

d_call j_call v_call clone_size cdr3_aa cdr3_nt
TRBD1 TRBJ2-7 TRBV19 . CATRDSYEQYF TGTGCCACCCGGGACAGCTACGAGCAGTACTTC
. TRBJ1-1 TRBV11-2 . CASSLVGEAFF TGTGCCAGCAGCCTAGTAGGTGAAGCTTTCTTT
. TRBJ2-4 TRBV5-8 . CASSLDSSDIQYF TGTGCCAGCAGCCTGGACTCCTCGGACATTCAGTACTTC
. TRBJ2-7 TRBV21-1 . CASSKEATGDPLGEQYF TGTGCCAGCAGCAAAGAAGCGACAGGGGACCCCCTGGGCGAGCAGTACTTC
TRBD1 TRBJ2-7 TRBV2 . CASSERTGASYEQYF TGTGCCAGCAGTGAGCGGACAGGGGCCTCCTACGAGCAGTACTTC
TRBD1 TRBJ1-5 TRBV5-1 few CASSLGQGGQPQHF TGCGCCAGCAGCTTGGGACAGGGCGGTCAGCCCCAGCATTTT
. TRBJ2-3 TRBV7-8 . CASTQGWGTDTQYF TGTGCCAGCACCCAGGGGTGGGGGACAGATACGCAGTATTTT
. TRBJ1-2 TRBV27 . CASSPPGQARGYTF TGTGCCAGCAGTCCCCCAGGGCAGGCCCGAGGATACACCTTC
TRBD2 TRBJ2-7 TRBV28 . CASSTGLDYEQYF TGTGCCAGCAGCACGGGACTAGACTACGAGCAGTACTTC
. TRBJ2-1 TRBV28 . CASSLLAGKTSYNEQFF TGTGCCAGCAGTTTATTGGCAGGGAAAACCTCCTACAATGAGCAGTTCTTC
. TRBJ2-4 TRBV10-2 . CASSETGLAKNIQYF TGCGCCAGCAGTGAAACAGGGTTGGCCAAAAACATTCAGTACTTC
. TRBJ2-7 TRBV28 few CASRRQDAYEQYF TGTGCCAGCAGACGACAGGATGCCTACGAGCAGTACTTC
. TRBJ1-3 TRBV7-6 . CASSPGGNTIYF TGTGCCAGCAGCCCTGGGGGAAACACCATATATTTT
. TRBJ2-7 TRBV7-2 . CASSFGQGIQLNYEQYF TGTGCCAGCAGCTTCGGGCAGGGAATCCAACTAAACTACGAGCAGTACTTC
TRBD1 TRBJ2-7 TRBV5-1 . CASSPGTGVSYEQYF TGCGCCAGCAGCCCTGGGACAGGGGTGAGCTACGAGCAGTACTTC
. TRBJ1-5 TRBV9 . CASSGTPYSNQPQHF TGTGCCAGCAGCGGGACTCCTTATAGCAATCAGCCCCAGCATTTT
. TRBJ1-2 TRBV19 few CASSILGYGYTF TGTGCCAGTAGTATACTAGGGTATGGCTACACCTTC
. TRBJ1-2 TRBV6-4 . CASSPSPNYGYTF TGTGCCAGCAGTCCTTCTCCCAACTATGGCTACACCTTC
. TRBJ1-6 TRBV30 once CAWTLGQRNSPLHF TGTGCCTGGACCCTCGGGCAGAGAAATTCACCCCTCCACTTT
. TRBJ1-5 TRBV18 once CASSGSADQPQHF TGTGCCAGCTCAGGGTCAGCGGATCAGCCCCAGCATTTT
. TRBJ1-4 TRBV6-5 . CASMGRRKLFF TGTGCCAGCATGGGTAGAAGAAAACTGTTTTTT
. TRBJ2-1 TRBV4-2 . CASSQKRDRGDLGNEQFF TGTGCCAGCAGCCAAAAGAGGGATAGGGGGGACTTGGGCAATGAGCAGTTCTTC
TRBD1 TRBJ1-2 TRBV7-3 few CASSLNDRVGGYTF TGTGCCAGCAGCTTAAACGACAGGGTCGGAGGCTACACCTTC
. TRBJ1-2 TRBV27 . CASSRRAGYGYTF TGTGCCAGCAGTCGGAGGGCTGGCTATGGCTACACCTTC
. TRBJ1-3 TRBV2 . CASRTSGNTIYF TGTGCCAGCAGAACGTCGGGAAACACCATATATTTT
. TRBJ1-3 TRBV5-4 . CASSPELTGTISGNTIYF TGTGCCAGCAGCCCCGAGTTAACCGGGACCATATCTGGAAACACCATATATTTT
. TRBJ1-1 TRBV27 many CASSFRLNTEAFF TGTGCCAGCAGTTTTAGGTTGAACACTGAAGCTTTCTTT
. TRBJ2-7 TRBV5-6 once CASSDTSVPSSYEQYF TGTGCCAGCAGCGATACCTCGGTCCCAAGCTCCTACGAGCAGTACTTC
TRBD2 TRBJ2-7 TRBV28 . CASSSGLAGEQIHEQYF TGTGCCAGCAGTTCAGGACTAGCGGGAGAACAGATACACGAGCAGTACTTC
. TRBJ1-2 TRBV5-6 . CASSLRGYDYGYTF TGTGCCAGCAGCTTGAGGGGGTACGACTATGGCTACACCTTC
. TRBJ1-4 TRBV28 . CASTTFPLRRIQSEKLFF TGTGCCAGCACCACATTCCCCCTAAGGCGCATCCAGAGTGAAAAACTGTTTTTT
. TRBJ2-6 TRBV4-2 . CASSQTALSGANVLTF TGTGCCAGCAGCCAGACGGCTCTCTCTGGGGCCAACGTCCTGACTTTC
TRBD1 TRBJ2-7 TRBV5-1 . CASSLNVAQGASEQYF TGCGCCAGCAGCTTAAACGTCGCGCAGGGGGCGAGCGAGCAGTACTTC
. TRBJ2-3 TRBV7-2 . CASSLRGNLGPQGTQYF TGTGCCAGCAGCTTAAGGGGCAACCTCGGGCCACAAGGTACGCAGTATTTT
TRBD2 TRBJ2-3 TRBV6-1 . CASSRRESLDTQYF TGTGCCAGCAGTAGGCGGGAGAGTCTAGATACGCAGTATTTT
. TRBJ2-5 TRBV9 . CASSVGGSGRGWETQYF TGTGCCAGCAGCGTCGGTGGGAGCGGTAGGGGTTGGGAGACCCAGTACTTC
TRBD2 TRBJ2-7 TRBV6-1 . CASSVTSGRYEQYF TGTGCCAGCAGTGTTACTAGCGGTCGCTACGAGCAGTACTTC
. TRBJ2-2 TRBV6-4 . CASSPRRSPNTGELFF TGTGCCAGCAGTCCTAGACGGTCACCCAACACCGGGGAGCTGTTTTTT
TRBD2 TRBJ2-1 TRBV7-7 . CASSPNRASGGEQFF TGTGCTAGCAGCCCAAATAGGGCTAGCGGAGGAGAGCAGTTCTTC
. TRBJ1-1 TRBV19 few CASSIEGGRYAEAFF TGTGCCAGTAGTATAGAGGGGGGGCGTTACGCTGAAGCTTTCTTT
. TRBJ2-1 TRBV27 . CASSSTPETYNEQFF TGTGCCAGCAGTTCAACCCCCGAAACATACAATGAGCAGTTCTTC
. TRBJ2-7 TRBV18 . CASSPRGADEQYF TGTGCCAGCTCACCACGGGGGGCGGACGAGCAGTACTTC
. TRBJ2-5 TRBV20-1 . CSATGPLAQYF TGCAGTGCTACGGGACCTTTGGCCCAGTACTTC
TRBD1 TRBJ2-2 TRBV7-8 few CASSNRDRNTGELFF TGTGCCAGCAGCAACCGGGACAGGAACACCGGGGAGCTGTTTTTT
TRBD2 TRBJ2-7 TRBV28 . CASSGTSTHEQYF TGTGCCAGCAGCGGGACTAGCACCCACGAGCAGTACTTC